These T cell receptor beta chains were read from a single sample in a study of siplizumab effects on memory and regulatory T cells. Assay: immunoSEQ multiplex PCR; the TCRdb copy retains only in-frame clones and omits some. Of 100,000 or so clones listed, about 90% were seen once; the top ten hold 0.85% to 1.2%. Sample: CD4+ T cells sorted from blood. The receptor set was obtained from a human donor in good health. The CDR3 runs from the conserved cysteine through the conserved F or W. A clone size is listed for some rows: how often the clone was seen (once, few, many), or a class if it is expanded.

j_call: TRBJ1-1
clone_size: .
v_call: TRBV15
cdr3_length: 15
cdr3_aa: CATSRGVDMNTEAFF

j_call: TRBJ2-7
clone_size: .
v_call: TRBV2
cdr3_length: 14
cdr3_aa: CASSTSGSRYEQYF

j_call: TRBJ2-7
clone_size: .
v_call: TRBV5-1
cdr3_length: 17
cdr3_aa: CASSLLIGGQGIYEQYF

j_call: TRBJ1-4
clone_size: .
v_call: TRBV29-1
cdr3_length: 15
cdr3_aa: CSVRRSPATNEKLFF

j_call: TRBJ1-2
clone_size: .
v_call: TRBV7-2
cdr3_length: 12
cdr3_aa: CASSLLLLGYTF

j_call: TRBJ2-7
clone_size: .
v_call: TRBV29-1
cdr3_length: 11
cdr3_aa: CSAARSYEQYF

j_call: TRBJ2-3
clone_size: once
v_call: TRBV5-1
cdr3_length: 16
cdr3_aa: CASSSNSGVSTDTQYF

j_call: TRBJ2-1
clone_size: .
v_call: TRBV18
cdr3_length: 14
cdr3_aa: CASSPGWGLNEQFF

j_call: TRBJ2-3
clone_size: .
v_call: TRBV14
cdr3_length: 16
cdr3_aa: CASSQGTGTTSDTQYF

j_call: TRBJ1-1
clone_size: once
v_call: TRBV25-1
cdr3_length: 14
cdr3_aa: CASSETGKGTEAFF

j_call: TRBJ2-7
clone_size: .
v_call: TRBV28
cdr3_length: 13
cdr3_aa: CASSLLGSYEQYF

j_call: TRBJ1-2
clone_size: .
v_call: TRBV25-1
cdr3_length: 12
cdr3_aa: CASSEWVDGYTF

j_call: TRBJ2-2
clone_size: .
v_call: TRBV4-2
cdr3_length: 18
cdr3_aa: CASSPGQGATPNTGELFF

j_call: TRBJ1-4
clone_size: few
v_call: TRBV30
cdr3_length: 13
cdr3_aa: CAWRGDGVEKLFF

j_call: TRBJ2-2
clone_size: once
v_call: TRBV19
cdr3_length: 15
cdr3_aa: CASTPSGSVTGELFF

j_call: TRBJ2-7
clone_size: .
v_call: TRBV10-3
cdr3_length: 14
cdr3_aa: CAISESMDRGQQYF

j_call: TRBJ1-1
clone_size: .
v_call: TRBV10-3
cdr3_length: 13
cdr3_aa: CAIRGQETPQAFF

j_call: TRBJ2-5
clone_size: .
v_call: TRBV2
cdr3_length: 14
cdr3_aa: CASSRDRGQETQYF

j_call: TRBJ2-7
clone_size: .
v_call: TRBV28
cdr3_length: 15
cdr3_aa: CASRSDRVRPYEQYF

j_call: TRBJ2-1
clone_size: .
v_call: TRBV30
cdr3_length: 13
cdr3_aa: CAWGTGYHNEQFF

j_call: TRBJ1-1
clone_size: .
v_call: TRBV10-1
cdr3_length: 13
cdr3_aa: CASSDEGDTEAFF

j_call: TRBJ2-4
clone_size: .
v_call: TRBV19
cdr3_length: 13
cdr3_aa: CASSMGQGNIQYF

j_call: TRBJ1-1
clone_size: .
v_call: TRBV7-9
cdr3_length: 15
cdr3_aa: CASSQQGRVNTEAFF

j_call: TRBJ2-1
clone_size: .
v_call: TRBV10-2
cdr3_length: 17
cdr3_aa: CASRHYAGGSIGDEQFF

j_call: TRBJ2-1
clone_size: .
v_call: TRBV5-4
cdr3_length: 13
cdr3_aa: CASSSVIRDEQFF

j_call: TRBJ1-1
clone_size: .
v_call: TRBV6-6
cdr3_length: 16
cdr3_aa: CASRFHREKGNTEAFF

j_call: TRBJ1-2
clone_size: .
v_call: TRBV4-1
cdr3_length: 15
cdr3_aa: CASSQTSGTGYGYTF

j_call: TRBJ2-7
clone_size: .
v_call: TRBV19
cdr3_length: 16
cdr3_aa: CASSRAMTGADYEQYF

j_call: TRBJ2-2
clone_size: .
v_call: TRBV5-1
cdr3_length: 19
cdr3_aa: CASSSQGNLGGAGTGELFF

j_call: TRBJ1-5
clone_size: .
v_call: TRBV18
cdr3_length: 13
cdr3_aa: CASSPQSNQPQHF

j_call: TRBJ1-1
clone_size: .
v_call: TRBV5-1
cdr3_length: 15
cdr3_aa: CASSIGDRNDIKAFF

j_call: TRBJ1-2
clone_size: once
v_call: TRBV28
cdr3_length: 17
cdr3_aa: CASPSPLGQGGTYGYTF

j_call: TRBJ1-2
clone_size: .
v_call: TRBV30
cdr3_length: 13
cdr3_aa: CAWSPGLNYGYTF

j_call: TRBJ2-7
clone_size: .
v_call: TRBV14
cdr3_length: 15
cdr3_aa: CASSQGRGDIYEQYF

j_call: TRBJ2-3
clone_size: few
v_call: TRBV14
cdr3_length: 17
cdr3_aa: CASSQGIIGQGKDTQYF

j_call: TRBJ2-3
clone_size: .
v_call: TRBV28
cdr3_length: 16
cdr3_aa: CASSFGSGHYTDTQYF

j_call: TRBJ1-2
clone_size: .
v_call: TRBV14
cdr3_length: 15
cdr3_aa: CASSRMGGLGYGYTF

j_call: TRBJ2-2
clone_size: .
v_call: TRBV14
cdr3_length: 16
cdr3_aa: CASRPGTSRNTGELFF

j_call: TRBJ2-3
clone_size: once
v_call: TRBV11-2
cdr3_length: 17
cdr3_aa: CASSRLLRGVGTDTQYF

j_call: TRBJ1-5
clone_size: once
v_call: TRBV6-5
cdr3_length: 14
cdr3_aa: CASSRDGSNQPQHF

j_call: TRBJ1-4
clone_size: .
v_call: TRBV6-6
cdr3_length: 16
cdr3_aa: CASADRDKGTNEKLFF

j_call: TRBJ2-3
clone_size: .
v_call: TRBV29-1
cdr3_length: 16
cdr3_aa: CSVGASGQGSTDTQYF

j_call: TRBJ1-3
clone_size: once
v_call: TRBV5-6
cdr3_length: 16
cdr3_aa: CASSYDRQGSGNTIYF

j_call: TRBJ2-3
clone_size: few
v_call: TRBV2
cdr3_length: 15
cdr3_aa: CAGLGTRTTTDTQYF

j_call: TRBJ2-1
clone_size: .
v_call: TRBV15
cdr3_length: 18
cdr3_aa: CATSRGRSGSGSSAEQFF

j_call: TRBJ2-1
clone_size: once
v_call: TRBV28
cdr3_length: 12
cdr3_aa: CATGSSYNEQFF

j_call: TRBJ2-7
clone_size: .
v_call: TRBV27
cdr3_length: 9
cdr3_aa: CASTPGQYF

j_call: TRBJ2-7
clone_size: .
v_call: TRBV7-6
cdr3_length: 14
cdr3_aa: CASSRPGLAEEQYF

j_call: TRBJ1-6
clone_size: .
v_call: TRBV27
cdr3_length: 18
cdr3_aa: CASSQGQPSSSYNSPLHF

j_call: TRBJ2-7
clone_size: .
v_call: TRBV28
cdr3_length: 16
cdr3_aa: CASSSQERVPAAEQYF

j_call: TRBJ2-3
clone_size: .
v_call: TRBV12-5
cdr3_length: 15
cdr3_aa: CASGRGQGGPDTQYF

j_call: TRBJ2-5
clone_size: .
v_call: TRBV7-8
cdr3_length: 15
cdr3_aa: CASSYQRDRGETQYF

j_call: TRBJ2-7
clone_size: once
v_call: TRBV19
cdr3_length: 13
cdr3_aa: CASRRTGGYEQYF

j_call: TRBJ1-2
clone_size: .
v_call: TRBV6-1
cdr3_length: 15
cdr3_aa: CASRGITGINYGYTF

j_call: TRBJ1-2
clone_size: .
v_call: TRBV29-1
cdr3_length: 14
cdr3_aa: CSVDDTASNYGYTF